This paragraph covers one TCR beta chain sequence. Its specific antigen is unknown. Per-base qualities were not stored, and no clone one base away is much larger. The trial excluded patients who had a history of autoimmune disease or who were on systemic immunosuppression. Peripheral blood for TCR sequencing was drawn from every dose cohort at baseline, at cycle 4 day 1 and at cycle 7 day 1. The samples were taken from a phase I, first-in-human, multicenter, open-label dose-escalation trial of ivuxolimab. Adults with locally advanced or metastatic melanoma, renal cell carcinoma, hepatocellular carcinoma or head and neck squamous cell carcinoma were enrolled in the trial. CD4+ and CD8+ T cells were sorted separately from peripheral blood before TCR sequencing. These data belong to a study of OX40 agonist ivuxolimab in advanced cancers. With respect to the entire study: The costimulatory receptor OX40 (CD134) was targeted by ivuxolimab, a fully human IgG2 agonistic monoclonal antibody. Intravenous ivuxolimab was administered to patients every 2 weeks at six dose levels: 0.01, 0.1, 0.3, 1.5, 3 and 10 mg/kg. Among the roughly 50 dose-escalation patients, 19 had hepatocellular carcinoma, approximately 15 melanoma, 9 renal cell carcinoma and 9 head and neck cancer. In the dose-escalation cohort, 82.7% of patients were male, and the mean age was roughly 60 years, with a range of roughly 23 to 85. Patients were allowed to have had prior anti-PD-1, anti-PD-L1 or anti-CTLA-4 therapy, and 40% of the dose-escalation patients had previously received checkpoint inhibitors. Partial responses were achieved by three dose-escalation patients, of whom one had hepatocellular carcinoma and two had cutaneous melanoma. Peripheral TCRbeta sequencing aimed to test whether ivuxolimab altered TCR sequence diversity and caused clonal T-cell expansion. The paper describes the monotherapy dose-escalation part (N of about 55 patients) of the phase I trial of ivuxolimab.

General findings and caveats noted by the study authors: On average, CD8+ T cells showed more expanded clones than CD4+ T cells after ivuxolimab. In the 0.1-3.0 mg/kg groups, partial responders had among the lowest normalized peripheral clonal expansion, particularly in CD8+ T cells. Which antigens the clonally expanded peripheral T cells were specific for was not determined. Clonal expansion of both CD4+ and CD8+ blood T cells was observed from baseline to week 6 at doses 0.1 to 3.0 mg/kg. Low levels of normalized T-cell clonal expansion were also seen in some patients who did not respond.

Looking up the germline V gene yields CDR1 SGHAT and CDR2 FQNNGV. The CDR3 starts with the cysteine, ends with the phenylalanine, and has 13 residues. Only the CDR3 region is kept as DNA, spanning 39 bases read in frame from base 1. V loses 5 bases of germline sequence and J loses 0 bases, and the interval between the two ends is 7 bases. Genomic DNA was isolated from the sorted cells so that the TCRbeta CDR3 region could be sequenced. The immunoSEQ Assay was used to sequence the TCRbeta CDR3 regions. TCRdb re-hosts the immuneACCESS table, in-frame sequences only. Its copies lack some clones; in the studies checked, an unresolved V gene accounts for under half of them, and the cause for the rest is not known. The table for this sample lists 90,000 to 100,000 clones; roughly 89% of them were counted only once. Jointly, the top ten make up 0.33% of the sample.

The sequence was collected from an adult with an advanced solid tumor such as melanoma, head and neck, liver or kidney cancer. The material was CD4+ or CD8+ T cells sorted from blood, obtained in a trial of the OX40 agonist ivuxolimab. The receptor chain draws on TRBV11-2 and TRBJ1-1, with no confident D gene call. The DNA sequence is given as TGTGCCAGCAGCACCCGCTTGAACACTGAAGCTTTCTTT. Its amino acids are CASSTRLNTEAFF.